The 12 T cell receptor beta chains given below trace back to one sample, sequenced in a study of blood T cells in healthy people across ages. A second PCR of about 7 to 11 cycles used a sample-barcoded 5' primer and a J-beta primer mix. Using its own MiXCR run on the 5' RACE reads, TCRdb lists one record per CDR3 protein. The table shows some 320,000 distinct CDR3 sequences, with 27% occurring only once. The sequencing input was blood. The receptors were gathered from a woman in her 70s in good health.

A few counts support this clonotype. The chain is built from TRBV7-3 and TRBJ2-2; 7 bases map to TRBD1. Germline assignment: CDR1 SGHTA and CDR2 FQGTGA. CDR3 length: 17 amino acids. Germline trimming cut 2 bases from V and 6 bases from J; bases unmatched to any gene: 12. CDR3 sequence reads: CASSLFSTGSKSGELFF. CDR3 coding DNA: TGTGCCAGCAGCTTATTTTCGACAGGGTCAAAATCCGGGGAGCTGTTTTTT. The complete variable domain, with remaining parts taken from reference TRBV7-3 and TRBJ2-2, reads GAGVSQTPSNKVTEKGKYVELRCDPISGHTALYWYRQSLGQGPEFLIYFQGTGAADDSGLPNDRFFAVRPEGSVSTLKIQRTERGDSAVYLCASSLFSTGSKSGELFFGEGSRLTVL.

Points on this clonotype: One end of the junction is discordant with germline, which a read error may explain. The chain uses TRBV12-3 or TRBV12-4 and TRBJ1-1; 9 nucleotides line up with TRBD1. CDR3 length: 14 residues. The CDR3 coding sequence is TGTGCCAGCAGTCGGACAGGGGCGAACTCTGAAGCTTTCTTT. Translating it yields CASSRTGANSEAFF.

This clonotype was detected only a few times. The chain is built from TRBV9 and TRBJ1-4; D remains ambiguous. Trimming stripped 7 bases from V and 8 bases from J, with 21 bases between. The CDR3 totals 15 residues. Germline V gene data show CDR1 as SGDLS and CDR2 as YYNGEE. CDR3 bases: TGTGCCAGCGGTCGAGGCGGGAATTTCGAAGAAAAACTGTTTTTT. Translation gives CASGRGGNFEEKLFF.

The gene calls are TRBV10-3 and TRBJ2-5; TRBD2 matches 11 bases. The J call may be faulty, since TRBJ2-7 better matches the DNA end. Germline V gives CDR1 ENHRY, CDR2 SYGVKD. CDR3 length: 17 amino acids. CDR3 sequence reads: CAISVDSGRVISYEQYF. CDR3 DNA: TGTGCCATCAGTGTTGATAGCGGGAGGGTTATTTCCTACGAGCAGTACTTC.

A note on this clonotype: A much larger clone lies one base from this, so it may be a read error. The CDR3 region has the DNA TGCGCCGGCAGCTTGGGGGGGAGAGAGCAGTACTTC. Translation: CAGSLGGREQYF. The chain combines TRBV5-1 with TRBJ2-5, with 7 bases aligning to TRBD2. The CDR3 is made up of 12 amino acids. The germline gives CDR1 SGHRS, CDR2 YFSETQ.

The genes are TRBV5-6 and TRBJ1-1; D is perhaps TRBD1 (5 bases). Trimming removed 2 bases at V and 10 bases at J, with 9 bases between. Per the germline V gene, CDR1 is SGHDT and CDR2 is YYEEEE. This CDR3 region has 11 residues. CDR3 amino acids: CASSLGVGAFF. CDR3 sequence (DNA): TGTGCCAGCAGCTTAGGGGTTGGAGCTTTCTTT. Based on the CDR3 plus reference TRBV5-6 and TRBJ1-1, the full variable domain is DAGVTQSPTHLIKTRGQQVTLRCSPKSGHDTVSWYQQALGQGPQFIFQYYEEEERQRGNFPDRFSGHQFPNYSSELNVNALLLGDSALYLCASSLGVGAFFGQGTRLTVV.

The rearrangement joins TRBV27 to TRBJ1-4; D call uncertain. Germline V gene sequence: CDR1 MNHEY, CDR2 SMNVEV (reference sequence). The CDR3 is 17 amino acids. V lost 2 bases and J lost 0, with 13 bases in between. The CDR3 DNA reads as TGTGCCAGCAGTTTAATGTCAGAATCAGCAACTAATGAAAAACTGTTTTTT. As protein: CASSLMSESATNEKLFF.

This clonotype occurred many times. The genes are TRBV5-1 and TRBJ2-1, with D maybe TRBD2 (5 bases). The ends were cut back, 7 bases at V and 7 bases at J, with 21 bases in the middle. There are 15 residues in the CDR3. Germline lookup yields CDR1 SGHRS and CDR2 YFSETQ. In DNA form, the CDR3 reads TGCGCCAGCCAGGATACCGGGGTTTTTCGGAATGAGCAGTTCTTC. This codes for CASQDTGVFRNEQFF.

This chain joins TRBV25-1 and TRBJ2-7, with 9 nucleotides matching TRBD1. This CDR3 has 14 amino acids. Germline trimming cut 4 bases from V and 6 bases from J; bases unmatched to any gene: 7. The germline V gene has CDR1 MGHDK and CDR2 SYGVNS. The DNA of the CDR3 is TGTGCCAGCAGTGGGTATGGACAGGGGCTCGAGCAGTACTTC. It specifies CASSGYGQGLEQYF.

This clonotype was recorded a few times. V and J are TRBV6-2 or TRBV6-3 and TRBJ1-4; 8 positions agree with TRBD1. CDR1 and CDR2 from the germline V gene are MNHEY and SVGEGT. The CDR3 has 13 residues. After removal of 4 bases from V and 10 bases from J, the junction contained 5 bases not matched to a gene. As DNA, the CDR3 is TGTGCCAGCAGTTTTGGACAGGGCGGAAAACTGTTTTTT. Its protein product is CASSFGQGGKLFF.

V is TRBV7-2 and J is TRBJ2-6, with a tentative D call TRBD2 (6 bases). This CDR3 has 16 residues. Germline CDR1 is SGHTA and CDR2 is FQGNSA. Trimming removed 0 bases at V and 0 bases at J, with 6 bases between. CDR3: CASSLAGGSGANVLTF. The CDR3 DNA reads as TGTGCCAGCAGCTTAGCGGGGGGCTCTGGGGCCAACGTCCTGACTTTC.

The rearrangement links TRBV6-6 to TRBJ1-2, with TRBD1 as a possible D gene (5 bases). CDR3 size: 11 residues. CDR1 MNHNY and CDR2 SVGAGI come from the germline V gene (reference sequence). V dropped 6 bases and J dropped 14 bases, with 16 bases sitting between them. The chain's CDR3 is CASSQTQGRTF. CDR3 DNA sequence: TGTGCCAGCAGCCAAACTCAGGGTCGTACCTTC.